These 8 T cell receptor beta chains were sequenced from one sample in a study of cytomegalovirus exposure and HLA in healthy donors. Some clones are missing from TCRdb's copy, which holds only in-frame ones; the method was immunoSEQ multiplex PCR. The profile shows 150,000 to 200,000 clones, 85% of them singletons. Sequenced: PBMCs. The receptors come from a man aged 25-45 years in good health and CMV-seropositive.

The chain joins TRBV15 to TRBJ2-7; 9 nucleotides align to TRBD1. The V segment lost 2 bases and the J segment 3 bases; nucleotides outside the gene matches: 5. Germline-derived CDR1 and CDR2 are LNHNV and YYDKDF (reference sequence). This CDR3 has 15 residues. The CDR3 region is CATSRQPGQGYEQYF. As DNA, the CDR3 is TGTGCCACCAGCAGACAACCGGGACAGGGCTACGAGCAGTACTTC.

Written as DNA, the CDR3 is TGCGCCAGCAGCCAAAGGGGTGGGGGGATCTATGGCTACACCTTC. Its translation is CASSQRGGGIYGYTF. This chain links TRBV4-3 with TRBJ1-2, with D possibly matching TRBD1 (5 bases). The germline gives CDR1 LGHNA, CDR2 YSLEER. V was pared by 2 bases and J by 4 bases, with 14 bases between. This CDR3 is built from 15 residues.

The V gene is TRBV15, the J gene TRBJ1-6; maybe TRBD1 (6 bases). This CDR3 comprises 17 residues. Germline CDR1 LNHNV, CDR2 YYDKDF (reference sequence). V dropped 8 bases and J dropped 9 bases, with 26 bases sitting between them. The CDR3 here is CATQRLGGRGSSSPLHF. The CDR3, as DNA: TGTGCCACCCAGCGTTTGGGGGGGCGAGGATCGAGTTCACCCCTCCACTTT.

This clone was seen only once. The chain uses TRBV6-5 and TRBJ1-1; D unclear. Trimming removed 2 bases from V and 6 bases from J, with 10 bases in between. The germline CDR1 and CDR2 sequences are MNHEY and SVGAGI. The CDR3 is made up of 13 amino acids. CDR3 sequence (DNA): TGTGCCAGCAGTTACGGCGGGGAGGCTGAAGCTTTCTTT. This sequence encodes CASSYGGEAEAFF.

The chain couples TRBV2 to TRBJ1-1, with no clear D. CDR3 length: 15 amino acids. Deletions cut 7 bases from V and 6 bases from J, with 21 bases between. CDR1 and CDR2 from the germline V gene are SNHLY and FYNNEI. Here the CDR3 DNA reads TGTGCCAGCAATGAGGGCGGTCGAGGGTTCGCTGAAGCTTTCTTT. Translating gives CASNEGGRGFAEAFF.

In DNA form, the CDR3 reads TGTGCCAGCAGTTATCTAGGCAGAAACAATCAGCCCCAGCATTTT. This encodes CASSYLGRNNQPQHF. The chain employs TRBV6-6 and TRBJ1-5; D gene unclear. CDR1 is MNHNY and CDR2 is SVGAGI in the germline V gene (reference sequence). V dropped 3 bases and J dropped 3 bases, with 12 bases sitting between them. There are 15 residues in the CDR3.

The rearrangement joins TRBV6-5 to TRBJ2-3; TRBD1 matches at 8 bases. Germline CDR1 reads MNHEY; CDR2 reads SVGAGI. The V segment lost 7 bases and the J segment 5 bases; nucleotides outside the gene matches: 8. This CDR3 has 14 residues. The CDR3 loop is CASMGPGGRDTQYF. The CDR3 DNA follows: TGTGCCAGCATGGGGCCAGGGGGCAGAGATACGCAGTATTTT.

The genes are TRBV30 and TRBJ1-5; 9 positions match TRBD1. Germline V gene sequence: CDR1 GTSNPN, CDR2 SVGIG (reference sequence). V lost 0 bases to trimming and J lost 7 bases; unmatched junction nucleotides: 7. This CDR3 has 15 amino acids. The CDR3 protein is CAWSVWRQGGQPQHF. The CDR3 DNA sequence: TGTGCCTGGAGTGTATGGAGACAGGGGGGGCAGCCCCAGCATTTT.